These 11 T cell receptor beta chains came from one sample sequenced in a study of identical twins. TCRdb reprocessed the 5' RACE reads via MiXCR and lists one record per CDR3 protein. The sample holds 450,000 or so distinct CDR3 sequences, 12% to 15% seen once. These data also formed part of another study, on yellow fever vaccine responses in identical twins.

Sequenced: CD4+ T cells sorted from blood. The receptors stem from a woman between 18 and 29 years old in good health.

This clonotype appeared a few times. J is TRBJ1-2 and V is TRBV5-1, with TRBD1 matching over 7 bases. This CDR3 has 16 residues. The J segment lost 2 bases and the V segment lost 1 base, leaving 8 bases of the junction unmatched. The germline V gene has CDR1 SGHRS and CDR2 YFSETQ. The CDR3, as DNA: TGCGCCAGCAGCTTGAGACAAGGGGGCCCCAACTATGGCTACACCTTC. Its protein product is CASSLRQGGPNYGYTF.

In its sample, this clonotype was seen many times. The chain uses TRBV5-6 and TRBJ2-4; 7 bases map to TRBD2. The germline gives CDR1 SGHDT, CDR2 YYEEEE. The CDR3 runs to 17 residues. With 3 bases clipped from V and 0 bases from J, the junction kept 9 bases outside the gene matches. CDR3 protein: CASSSLTSELAKNIQYF. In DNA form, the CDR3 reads TGTGCCAGCAGCTCCTTAACTAGCGAGCTAGCCAAAAACATTCAGTACTTC.

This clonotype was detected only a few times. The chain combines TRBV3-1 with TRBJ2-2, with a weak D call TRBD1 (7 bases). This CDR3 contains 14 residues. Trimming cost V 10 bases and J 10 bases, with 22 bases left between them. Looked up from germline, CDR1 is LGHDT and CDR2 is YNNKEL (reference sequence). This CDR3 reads CATGGGGGDLELFF. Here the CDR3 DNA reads TGTGCCACCGGCGGAGGAGGGGGCGATTTGGAGCTGTTTTTT.

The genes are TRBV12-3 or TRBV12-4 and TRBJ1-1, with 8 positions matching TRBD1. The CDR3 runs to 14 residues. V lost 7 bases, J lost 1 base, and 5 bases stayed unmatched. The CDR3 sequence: CASKAGGGNTEAFF. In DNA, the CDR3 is TGTGCCAGCAAAGCAGGGGGCGGGAACACTGAAGCTTTCTTT.

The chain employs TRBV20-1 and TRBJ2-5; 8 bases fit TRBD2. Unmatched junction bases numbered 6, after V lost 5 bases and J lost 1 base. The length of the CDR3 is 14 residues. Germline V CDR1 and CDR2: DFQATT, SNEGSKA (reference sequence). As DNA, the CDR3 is TGCAGTGCTGCACTGGCGGGGGGCCAAGAGACCCAGTACTTC. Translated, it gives CSAALAGGQETQYF.

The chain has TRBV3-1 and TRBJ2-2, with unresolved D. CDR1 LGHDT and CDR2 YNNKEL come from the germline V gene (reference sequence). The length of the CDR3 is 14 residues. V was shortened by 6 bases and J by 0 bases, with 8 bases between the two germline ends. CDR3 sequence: CASRVQANTGELFF. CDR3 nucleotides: TGTGCCAGCAGAGTACAAGCGAACACCGGGGAGCTGTTTTTT.

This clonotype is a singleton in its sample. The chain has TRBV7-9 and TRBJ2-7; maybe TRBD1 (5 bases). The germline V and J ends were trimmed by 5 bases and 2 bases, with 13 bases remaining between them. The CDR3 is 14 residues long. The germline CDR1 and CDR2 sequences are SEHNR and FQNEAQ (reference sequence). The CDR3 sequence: CASSDTDRTYEQYF. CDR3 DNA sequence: TGTGCCAGCAGCGACACAGACAGAACCTACGAGCAGTACTTC. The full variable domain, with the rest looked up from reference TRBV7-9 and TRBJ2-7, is DTGVSQNPRHKITKRGQNVTFRCDPISEHNRLYWYRQTLGQGPEFLTYFQNEAQLEKSRLLSDRFSAERPKGSFSTLEIQRTEQGDSAMYLCASSDTDRTYEQYFGPGTRLTVT.

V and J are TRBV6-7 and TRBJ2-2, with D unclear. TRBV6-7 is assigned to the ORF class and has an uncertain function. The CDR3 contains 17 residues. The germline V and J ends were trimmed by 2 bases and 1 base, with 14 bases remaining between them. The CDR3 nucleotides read TGTGCCAGCAGTTACCCCAAAGAGACGGTGAACACCGGGGAGCTGTTTTTT. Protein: CASSYPKETVNTGELFF.

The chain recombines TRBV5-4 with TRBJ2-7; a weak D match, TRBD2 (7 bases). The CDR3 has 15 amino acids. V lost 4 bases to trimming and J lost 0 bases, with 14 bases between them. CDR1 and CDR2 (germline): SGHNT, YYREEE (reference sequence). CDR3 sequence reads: CASSRPGGLSYEQYF. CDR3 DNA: TGTGCCAGCAGCCGGCCGGGGGGCCTCTCCTACGAGCAGTACTTC.

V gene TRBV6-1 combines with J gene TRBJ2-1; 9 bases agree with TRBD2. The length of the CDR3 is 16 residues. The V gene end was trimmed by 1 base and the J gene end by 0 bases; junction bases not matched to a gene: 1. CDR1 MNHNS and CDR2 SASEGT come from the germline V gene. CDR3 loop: CASSEEAGGSYNEQFF. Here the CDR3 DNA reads TGTGCCAGCAGTGAAGAAGCGGGGGGCTCCTACAATGAGCAGTTCTTC.

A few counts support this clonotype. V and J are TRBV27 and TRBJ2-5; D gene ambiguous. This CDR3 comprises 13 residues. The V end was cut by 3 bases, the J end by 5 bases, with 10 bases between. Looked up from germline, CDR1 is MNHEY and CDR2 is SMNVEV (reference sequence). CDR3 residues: CASSFGFGETQYF. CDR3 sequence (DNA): TGTGCCAGCAGTTTCGGGTTTGGGGAGACCCAGTACTTC.